This T cell receptor beta chain was sequenced for a study of early T cells in non-severe SARS-CoV-2 infection. The wider study: Chains stayed unpaired after sequencing of bulk RNA from unsorted whole blood. Study observations and caveats: Private and CD4 specificities were missed by VDJdb matching, which favored anti-spike CD8 responses.

In the library, individual cDNA molecules carried attached unique molecular identifiers. MiXCR, applied by TCRdb to the 5' RACE reads, yields one record per CDR3 protein. There are 98,000 or so distinct CDR3 sequences in the sample; approximately 10% occur only once, and approximately 5% lies in the top ten. This clonotype was seen many times. Its antigen is as yet unknown. Trimming left V 3 bases short and J 0 bases short, with 11 bases between. There are 14 residues in the CDR3. Germline V gene lookup returns CDR1 SQVTM and CDR2 ANQGSEA. The TCR sequence derives from an adult who was a healthcare worker with PCR-confirmed SARS-CoV-2 infection or an uninfected control (not recorded which). The chain couples TRBV29-1 to TRBJ2-5; no definite D call. Sequencing was carried out using whole blood. The CDR3 is CSVDFGADQETQYF. Here the CDR3 DNA reads TGCAGCGTTGACTTTGGTGCGGACCAAGAGACCCAGTACTTC.